These T cell receptor beta chains were read from a single sample in a study of shared clonotypes between healthy human individuals. Here immunoSEQ multiplex PCR was the method, and the copy in TCRdb shows in-frame clones only, minus some. This sample carries approximately 840,000 clones, roughly 96% of them seen once, and the ten largest clones take approximately 0.2%. The sample taken for sequencing was naive CD8+ T cells sorted from blood. The receptors come from a man aged 25 to 40 in good health. The CDR3 runs from the conserved cysteine through the conserved F or W. The order of the fields is J gene, clone size, V gene, D gene, CDR3 length, CDR3 DNA, CDR3 protein. A D gene is named only where the DNA matches it firmly. The size field is filled for only some rows; it gives once, few, many or a size class.

TRBJ1-5,-,TRBV7-8,-,17,TGTGCCAGCAGCTTAGCGTACAGGTCAAATAGCAATCAGCCCCAGCATTTT,CASSLAYRSNSNQPQHF
TRBJ2-7,-,TRBV10-3,TRBD1,15,TGTGCCATCAGTGAGGCAGGACAGGGACCCTACGAGCAGTACTTC,CAISEAGQGPYEQYF
TRBJ1-2,-,TRBV11-2,-,19,TGTGCCAGCAGCTCGAGGGGTCTTCGGGTTTCTTCCCGGCATTATGGCTACACCTTC,CASSSRGLRVSSRHYGYTF
TRBJ2-2,-,TRBV10-2,TRBD2,14,TGCGCCAGCTGGGAGGGGAGATACACCGGGGAGCTGTTTTTT,CASWEGRYTGELFF
TRBJ2-1,-,TRBV9,-,14,TGTGCCAGCAGCGTAGACCCCTCGGGCAATGAGCAGTTCTTC,CASSVDPSGNEQFF
TRBJ2-3,-,TRBV6-5,-,14,TGTGCCAGCAGTCTCGGAGTAAGCGCAGATACGCAGTATTTT,CASSLGVSADTQYF
TRBJ2-1,-,TRBV27,-,16,TGTGCCAGCAGTTTGGGTCTCCCGGACTTATACAATGAGCAGTTCTTC,CASSLGLPDLYNEQFF
TRBJ2-7,-,TRBV28,-,11,TGTGCCAGCAGTTTAATCTATGAGCAGTACTTC,CASSLIYEQYF
TRBJ2-7,-,TRBV6-5,-,15,TGTGCCAGCAGTTACTCGGGGTTAGCGGTATACGAGCAGTACTTC,CASSYSGLAVYEQYF
TRBJ2-7,-,TRBV19,-,15,TGTGCCAGTAGTATCCTCTTCGAGGGGGTTTACGAGCAGTACTTC,CASSILFEGVYEQYF
TRBJ2-1,-,TRBV4-1,TRBD1,15,TGCGCCAGCAGCCAAGATGAGGGGGCGTGGGATGAGCAGTTCTTC,CASSQDEGAWDEQFF
TRBJ2-7,-,TRBV5-1,-,16,TGCGCCAGCAGCTTGGAGGCCTCGGACAGCTCCTACGAGCAGTACTTC,CASSLEASDSSYEQYF
TRBJ2-7,-,TRBV5-1,-,12,TGCGCCAGCAGCTTGGTCCAGGACGAGCAGTACTTC,CASSLVQDEQYF
TRBJ1-1,-,TRBV27,TRBD1,14,TGTGCCAGCAATGACAGGGGGCGAGACACTGAAGCTTTCTTT,CASNDRGRDTEAFF
TRBJ2-3,-,TRBV5-1,-,18,TGCGCCAGCAGCCCCTTACACCCGAGAGGGGCCAGCACAGATACGCAGTATTTT,CASSPLHPRGASTDTQYF
TRBJ2-5,-,TRBV28,-,15,TGTGCCAGCAGCCTCGACGGGGACTTCCAAGAGACCCAGTACTTC,CASSLDGDFQETQYF
TRBJ2-3,-,TRBV9,TRBD2,16,TGTGCCAGCAGCGCCGGGACTAGCCTGAGCTCAGATACGCAGTATTTT,CASSAGTSLSSDTQYF
TRBJ2-5,-,TRBV18,-,14,TGTGCCAGCTCACCAGCGGGGCATCAAGAGACCCAGTACTTC,CASSPAGHQETQYF
TRBJ2-7,once,TRBV29-1,-,13,TGCAGCGTTGTGTGTCAGAATTCCTACGAGCAGTACTTC,CSVVCQNSYEQYF
TRBJ2-7,-,TRBV6-6,TRBD2,16,TGTGCCAGCAGTTCCGGCGAGCGGGAGGGCCGCTACGAGCAGTACTTC,CASSSGEREGRYEQYF
TRBJ2-6,-,TRBV29-1,TRBD1,16,TGCAGCGCCTTGACAGGGGTCAGAACTGGGGCCAACGTCCTGACTTTC,CSALTGVRTGANVLTF
TRBJ1-5,-,TRBV7-8,TRBD1,16,TGTGCCAGCAGCTTATTTGGACAGGCGGGAAATCAGCCCCAGCATTTT,CASSLFGQAGNQPQHF
TRBJ2-7,-,TRBV13,TRBD2,15,TGTGCCAGCAGCTCCGAGACTAGCGCGATTTACGAGCAGTACTTC,CASSSETSAIYEQYF
TRBJ2-2,-,TRBV13,-,15,TGTGCCAGCAGCTTAACGGGATCACGCCCCGGGGAGCTGTTTTTT,CASSLTGSRPGELFF
TRBJ2-5,-,TRBV30,TRBD2,15,TGTGCCTGGGCTGTGGGACTAGCGGTGCAAGAGACCCAGTACTTC,CAWAVGLAVQETQYF
TRBJ2-7,once,TRBV21-1,-,17,TGTGCCAGCAGCAAAGCACGTCTCACTCAGGGAACGTACGAGCAGTACTTC,CASSKARLTQGTYEQYF
TRBJ2-1,-,TRBV6-6,-,15,TGTGCCAGCTTCAATACCAGGGGCGGGATGGATGAGCAGTTCTTC,CASFNTRGGMDEQFF
TRBJ1-1,once,TRBV29-1,-,12,TGCAGCGTTGAGGGGGGGCATGGTGAAGCTTTCTTT,CSVEGGHGEAFF
TRBJ2-1,-,TRBV7-2,TRBD1,17,TGTGCCAGCAGCTTAGCGACTTGGACAGGGGTTGAGCATGAGCAGTTCTTC,CASSLATWTGVEHEQFF
TRBJ2-3,-,TRBV7-8,TRBD2,18,TGTGCCAGCAGCTTAGCGGCCCGGACTAGCGGGTACGAAGATACGCAGTATTTT,CASSLAARTSGYEDTQYF
TRBJ2-7,-,TRBV19,TRBD2,15,TGTGCCAGTCGGATTCTAGCGGGAGGGCCGGGGGAGCAGTACTTC,CASRILAGGPGEQYF
TRBJ1-4,-,TRBV5-4,-,16,TGTGCCAGCAGCCGGAAGGACAGTCCGTTAAGTGAAAAACTGTTTTTT,CASSRKDSPLSEKLFF
TRBJ2-6,-,TRBV27,-,13,TGTGCCAGCAGTTACTCTGGGGCCAACGTCCTGACTTTC,CASSYSGANVLTF
TRBJ1-2,-,TRBV15,-,13,TGTGCCACCAGCGGGGGACTGAACTATGGCTACACCTTC,CATSGGLNYGYTF
TRBJ2-2,once,TRBV21-1,-,15,TGTGCCAGCAGCGTGGGGGGAGCGAACACCGGGGAGCTGTTTTTT,CASSVGGANTGELFF
TRBJ2-2,-,TRBV4-3,-,16,TGCGCCAGCAGCCAAGTACGGGGAGCGAACACCGGGGAGCTGTTTTTT,CASSQVRGANTGELFF
TRBJ2-6,-,TRBV29-1,TRBD1,16,TGCAGCGTTGAGCGGACAGGGGCCTCTGGGGCCAACGTCCTGACTTTC,CSVERTGASGANVLTF
TRBJ1-2,-,TRBV27,-,13,TGTGCCAGCAGTTCCATTGGGAAGGGGGTCTACACCTTC,CASSSIGKGVYTF
TRBJ2-3,-,TRBV9,TRBD1,15,TGTGCCAGCAGCGTAGGCCGGCAGGGGGCAGATACGCAGTATTTT,CASSVGRQGADTQYF
TRBJ2-7,-,TRBV4-3,TRBD1,14,TGCGCCAGCAGCCAAGGTACAGGGGTCTACGAGCAGTACTTC,CASSQGTGVYEQYF
TRBJ1-4,-,TRBV6-5,-,13,TGTGCCAGCACTACGGAGGGAAATGAAAAACTGTTTTTT,CASTTEGNEKLFF
TRBJ2-7,-,TRBV5-4,TRBD1,13,TGTGCCAGCAGTTTGGGACAGGGGATAGGGCAGTACTTC,CASSLGQGIGQYF
TRBJ2-5,-,TRBV10-2,-,13,TGCGCCAGCAGTGAAGGTCGGGGTGAGACCCAGTACTTC,CASSEGRGETQYF
TRBJ2-5,-,TRBV10-3,-,15,TGTGCCATTACATTAAAGATGATCGGGGAGGAGACCCAGTACTTC,CAITLKMIGEETQYF
TRBJ2-7,-,TRBV29-1,-,13,TGCAGCGTTGGGCTACAGGAGGGTTACGAGCAGTACTTC,CSVGLQEGYEQYF
TRBJ2-7,-,TRBV6-1,-,13,TGTGCCAGCAGGAGGGTCGCGGAGTACGAGCAGTACTTC,CASRRVAEYEQYF
TRBJ1-1,-,TRBV27,TRBD1,13,TGTGCCAGCAGGACAGGGGGATTGGCTGAAGCTTTCTTT,CASRTGGLAEAFF
TRBJ2-1,-,TRBV28,-,13,TGTGCCAGCAGTCAAGGGGGGTACAATGAGCAGTTCTTC,CASSQGGYNEQFF
TRBJ2-5,-,TRBV7-9,-,16,TGTGCCAGCAGTTACAACCCAAGGGGGGATATAGAGACCCAGTACTTC,CASSYNPRGDIETQYF
TRBJ2-5,-,TRBV18,TRBD1,16,TGTGCCAGCTCACCAACGCCGGGACAGGGGGAAGAGACCCAGTACTTC,CASSPTPGQGEETQYF
TRBJ2-1,-,TRBV5-4,-,17,TGTGCCAGCAGCCTAATAGGTGTTGGGACGGGAGAGCGTGAGCAGTTCTTC,CASSLIGVGTGEREQFF
TRBJ2-7,-,TRBV29-1,TRBD1,13,TGCAGCGTCTGGACAGGGGCCTCCTACGAGCAGTACTTC,CSVWTGASYEQYF
TRBJ2-7,-,TRBV27,TRBD2,13,TGTGCCAGCAGGGCTAGCGGATACTACGAGCAGTACTTC,CASRASGYYEQYF
TRBJ2-1,-,TRBV11-2,-,16,TGTGCCAGCAGCCCCGCGATGGGGGGCTCCTACAATGAGCAGTTCTTC,CASSPAMGGSYNEQFF
TRBJ1-2,-,TRBV28,TRBD1,14,TGTGCCAGCAGTTTGACCCGGGACAGGTATGGCTACACCTTC,CASSLTRDRYGYTF
TRBJ2-1,-,TRBV6-5,-,13,TGTGCCAGCAGAGGGGTTTCCTACAATGAGCAGTTCTTC,CASRGVSYNEQFF
TRBJ1-5,-,TRBV28,-,11,TGTGCCAGCAGCTGGGGAGGGCCCCAGCATTTT,CASSWGGPQHF
TRBJ2-7,-,TRBV2,TRBD2,15,TGTGCCAGCAGTGCCCAAGGACTAGCTAGATACGAGCAGTACTTC,CASSAQGLARYEQYF
TRBJ2-5,-,TRBV27,-,14,TGTGCCAGCAGAACGGGACTGCTCAGGGAGACCCAGTACTTC,CASRTGLLRETQYF
TRBJ1-1,-,TRBV9,-,13,TGTGCCAGCAGCGTAGTCTCAGGGTCTGAAGCTTTCTTT,CASSVVSGSEAFF